A single sample is the source of the 17 T cell receptor beta chains below, sequenced in a study of early T cells in non-severe SARS-CoV-2 infection. TCRdb redid the calling of the 5' RACE reads with MiXCR, one entry per CDR3 protein. Of 43,000 or so distinct CDR3 sequences listed, roughly 4% are singletons. Input material: whole blood. The origin of the receptors is an adult who was a healthcare worker with PCR-confirmed SARS-CoV-2 infection or an uninfected control (not recorded which).

This clonotype was seen at least ten times. The rearrangement uses TRBV5-5 and TRBJ2-5, with D possibly being TRBD1 or TRBD2 (5 bases each). This CDR3 comprises 13 residues. The V gene lost 4 bases and the J gene lost 7 bases, with 14 bases spanning the gap. CDR1 is SGHKS, CDR2 YYEKEE, per germline (reference sequence). The CDR3 loop is CASSLGPHGTQYF. CDR3 nucleotide sequence: TGTGCCAGCAGCCTGGGACCCCACGGGACCCAGTACTTC.

In this sample, this clonotype turned up many times. The chain recombines TRBV18 with TRBJ2-6; D is unclear. V was trimmed by 6 bases and J by 6 bases, leaving 9 bases between them. This CDR3 spans 13 amino acids. Germline lookup yields CDR1 KGHSH and CDR2 LQKENI. CDR3 protein: CASSPGVANVLTF. CDR3 nucleotides: TGTGCCAGCTCCCCAGGAGTGGCCAACGTCCTGACTTTC. The variable domain in full, completed from reference TRBV18 and TRBJ2-6, reads NAGVMQNPRHLVRRRGQEARLRCSPMKGHSHVYWYRQLPEEGLKFMVYLQKENIIDESGMPKERFSAEFPKEGPSILRIQQVVRGDSAAYFCASSPGVANVLTFGAGSRLTVL.

This clonotype appeared many times. J is TRBJ1-1 and V is TRBV7-6; D possibly corresponds to TRBD1 (5 bases). Looked up from germline, CDR1 is SGHVS and CDR2 is FNYEAQ. The ends were cut back, 3 bases at V and 5 bases at J, with 19 bases in the middle. The length of the CDR3 is 16 residues. CDR3 coding DNA: TGTGCCAGCAGCTTGGTGGGAAATGGGGCGAGAACTGAAGCTTTCTTT. Translated, it gives CASSLVGNGARTEAFF.

This clonotype was seen ten or more times. This chain links TRBV20-1 with TRBJ2-7; 8 bases map to TRBD1. This CDR3 has 13 residues. Trimming removed 5 bases from V and 4 bases from J; junction bases left unmatched: 7. The germline CDR1 and CDR2 sequences are DFQATT and SNEGSKA (reference sequence). The DNA of the CDR3 is TGCAGTGCTCCCCGACAGGGGTCGTACGAGCAGTACTTC. Translating it yields CSAPRQGSYEQYF.

This clonotype showed up just a few times. The V and J genes are TRBV20-1 and TRBJ1-4; 8 nucleotides align to TRBD1. The CDR3 totals 14 residues. CDR1 is DFQATT, CDR2 SNEGSKA, per germline (reference sequence). V shed 1 base and J 6 bases; nucleotides not matched to a gene: 4. In nucleotides, the CDR3 is TGCAGTGCTAGAGCAGGGGGCGGTTATGAAAAACTGTTTTTT. It translates to CSARAGGGYEKLFF.

This clonotype was counted between two and nine times. The chain employs TRBV5-1 and TRBJ2-1, with unresolved D. V was cut by 0 bases and J by 0 bases, with 7 bases left in between. Germline V gene sequence: CDR1 SGHRS, CDR2 YFSETQ. The CDR3 length is 15 residues. This CDR3 reads CASSLGLSSYNEQFF. The CDR3 region has the DNA TGCGCCAGCAGCTTGGGACTCAGCTCCTACAATGAGCAGTTCTTC.

The CDR3 DNA sequence: TGTGCCAGCAGCTTGGACGGGACCGAGCAGTACTTC. It specifies CASSLDGTEQYF. The chain uses TRBV5-4 and TRBJ2-7, with D perhaps TRBD1 or TRBD2 (5 bases each). With 0 bases removed from V and 6 bases from J, the gap between germline ends came to 7 bases. Looked up from germline, CDR1 is SGHNT and CDR2 is YYREEE (reference sequence). This CDR3 spans 12 amino acids. Supplemented by reference TRBV5-4 and TRBJ2-7, the full variable domain reads ETGVTQSPTHLIKTRGQQVTLRCSSQSGHNTVSWYQQALGQGPQFIFQYYREEENGRGNFPPRFSGLQFPNYSSELNVNALELDDSALYLCASSLDGTEQYFGPGTRLTVT.

On this clonotype itself: The germline gene is not matched at one end of the junction; a read error may be the cause. This chain uses TRBV5-1 with TRBJ2-1, with 7 bases lining up with TRBD2. CDR1 is SGHRS, CDR2 YFSETQ, per germline. The CDR3 totals 17 residues. CDR3 sequence (DNA): TGCGTCAGCAGCTTCGGACTGCGGGGGAGCTCCTACAATGAGCAGTTCTTC. Protein product: CVSSFGLRGSSYNEQFF. The variable domain in full, completed from reference TRBV5-1 and TRBJ2-1, reads KAGVTQTPRYLIKTRGQQVTLSCSPISGHRSVSWYQQTPGQGLQFLFEYFSETQRNKGNFPGRFSGRQFSNSRSEMNVSTLELGDSALYLCVSSFGLRGSSYNEQFFGPGTRLTVL.

This clonotype was picked up many times. The V call is TRBV27, the J call TRBJ1-5, with D perhaps matching TRBD1 (5 bases). Germline loops: CDR1 MNHEY, CDR2 SMNVEV (reference sequence). This CDR3 contains 16 residues. V lost 10 bases, J lost 2 bases, and 21 bases lay in between. Here the CDR3 reads CANSLCGGKGNQPQHF. DNA of the CDR3: TGTGCCAACTCCTTATGCGGGGGGAAGGGCAATCAGCCCCAGCATTTT.

This clonotype was counted ten times or more. This chain uses TRBV3-1 with TRBJ2-1; 7 bases align to TRBD2. The CDR3 has 16 residues. The J segment lost 6 bases and the V segment lost 4 bases, leaving 12 bases of the junction unmatched. Looked up from germline, CDR1 is LGHDT and CDR2 is YNNKEL (reference sequence). Here the CDR3 reads CASSPSGGGGLNEQFF. CDR3 bases: TGTGCCAGCAGCCCCTCGGGGGGAGGCGGGCTCAATGAGCAGTTCTTC.

This clonotype was counted ten times or more. The gene calls are TRBV6-1 and TRBJ1-5; D is ambiguous. Trimming took off 1 base at V and 0 bases at J, with 1 base between the two ends. The length of the CDR3 is 13 residues. Germline loops: CDR1 MNHNS, CDR2 SASEGT. CDR3 DNA sequence: TGTGCCAGCAGTGAAGTTAGCAATCAGCCCCAGCATTTT. It codes for CASSEVSNQPQHF.

This clonotype was counted at least ten times. The J gene is TRBJ1-4, the V gene TRBV29-1, with a tentative D call TRBD1 (6 bases). Germline V gene sequence: CDR1 SQVTM, CDR2 ANQGSEA. This CDR3 region has 13 residues. V shed 7 bases and J shed 8 bases, with 17 bases lying between them. As DNA, the CDR3 is TGCAGCGGCTCCTTCGAGGGGGGAGAAAAACTGTTTTTT. As protein: CSGSFEGGEKLFF.

This clonotype has a count of ten or more. V is TRBV7-9 and J is TRBJ2-5, with 10 bases aligning to TRBD1. After removal of 4 bases from V and 4 bases from J, the junction contained 12 bases not matched to a gene. The length of the CDR3 is 17 residues. Germline V lookup: CDR1 SEHNR, CDR2 FQNEAQ (reference sequence). The CDR3 DNA follows: TGTGCCAGCAGCTCCCCCTACTCCGGGACAGGGGCAGAGACCCAGTACTTC. As protein: CASSSPYSGTGAETQYF. Using reference TRBV7-9 and TRBJ2-5 for the parts outside the CDR3, the full variable domain is DTGVSQNPRHKITKRGQNVTFRCDPISEHNRLYWYRQTLGQGPEFLTYFQNEAQLEKSRLLSDRFSAERPKGSFSTLEIQRTEQGDSAMYLCASSSPYSGTGAETQYFGPGTRLLVL.

The table lists this clonotype with many counts. The CDR3 reads CASSFRSGDEQYF. In nucleotides, the CDR3 is TGTGCCAGCAGCTTCCGCTCAGGGGACGAGCAGTACTTC. The gene calls are TRBV7-2 and TRBJ2-7; D is perhaps TRBD1 (6 bases). This CDR3 is built from 13 residues. Looked up from germline, CDR1 is SGHTA and CDR2 is FQGNSA. V was shortened by 3 bases and J by 5 bases, with 11 bases between the two germline ends.

This clonotype was seen at least ten times. CDR3 sequence reads: CASSPMTGGLYEQYF. DNA of the CDR3: TGTGCCAGCAGCCCGATGACAGGGGGACTCTACGAGCAGTACTTC. V gene TRBV11-2 combines with J gene TRBJ2-7; TRBD1 aligns across 9 bases. V dropped 5 bases and J dropped 3; count of bases not matched to a gene: 8. CDR1 is SGHAT and CDR2 is FQNNGV in the germline V gene. This CDR3 spans 15 amino acids.

This clonotype was found many times. The genes are TRBV13 and TRBJ2-7; 8 nucleotides align to TRBD1. There are 14 residues in the CDR3. CDR1 is PRHDT, CDR2 FYEKMQ, per germline (reference sequence). The trim removed 4 bases at V and 3 bases at J, leaving 5 bases unmatched. CDR3 coding DNA: TGTGCCAGCAGCTACCGGGACAGGCGCTACGAGCAGTACTTC. This codes for CASSYRDRRYEQYF.

This clonotype has only a few counts. This chain links TRBV5-4 with TRBJ2-7; D gene uncertain. Germline lookup yields CDR1 SGHNT and CDR2 YYREEE (reference sequence). The CDR3 is 12 amino acids. V was cut by 5 bases and J by 2 bases, with 8 bases left in between. CDR3 DNA sequence: TGTGCCAGCAGAGGCGACGCCTACGAGCAGTACTTC. It encodes CASRGDAYEQYF.